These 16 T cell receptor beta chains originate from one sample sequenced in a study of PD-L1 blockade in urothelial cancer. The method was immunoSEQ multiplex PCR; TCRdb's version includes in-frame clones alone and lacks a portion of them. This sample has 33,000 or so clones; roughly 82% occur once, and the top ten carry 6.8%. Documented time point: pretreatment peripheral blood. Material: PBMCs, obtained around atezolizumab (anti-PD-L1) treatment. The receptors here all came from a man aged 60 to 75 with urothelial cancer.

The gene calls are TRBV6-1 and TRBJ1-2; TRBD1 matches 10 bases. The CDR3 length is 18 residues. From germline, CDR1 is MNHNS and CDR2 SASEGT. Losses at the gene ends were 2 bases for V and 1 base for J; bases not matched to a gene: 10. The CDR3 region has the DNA TGTGCCAGCAGTGAAATCCCTGGACAGGGGGGTTATAACTATGGCTACACCTTC. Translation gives CASSEIPGQGGYNYGYTF.

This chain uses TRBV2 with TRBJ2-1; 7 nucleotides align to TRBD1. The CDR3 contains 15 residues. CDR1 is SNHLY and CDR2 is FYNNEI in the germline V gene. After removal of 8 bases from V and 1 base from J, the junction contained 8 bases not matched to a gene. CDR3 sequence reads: CASFFDRASYNEQFF. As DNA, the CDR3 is TGTGCCAGCTTCTTTGACAGGGCGTCCTACAATGAGCAGTTCTTC.

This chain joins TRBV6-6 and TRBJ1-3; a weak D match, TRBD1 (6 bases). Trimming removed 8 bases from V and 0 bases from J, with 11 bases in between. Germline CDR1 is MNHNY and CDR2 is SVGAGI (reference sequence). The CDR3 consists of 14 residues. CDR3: CASRDTGSGNTIYF. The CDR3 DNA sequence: TGTGCCAGCCGGGACACAGGCTCTGGAAACACCATATATTTT.

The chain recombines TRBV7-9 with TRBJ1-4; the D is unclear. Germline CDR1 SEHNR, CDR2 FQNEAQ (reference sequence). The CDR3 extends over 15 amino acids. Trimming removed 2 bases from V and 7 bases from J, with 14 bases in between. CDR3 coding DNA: TGTGCCAGCAGCTTAAATACCGCGACGGGTGAAAAACTGTTTTTT. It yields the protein CASSLNTATGEKLFF.

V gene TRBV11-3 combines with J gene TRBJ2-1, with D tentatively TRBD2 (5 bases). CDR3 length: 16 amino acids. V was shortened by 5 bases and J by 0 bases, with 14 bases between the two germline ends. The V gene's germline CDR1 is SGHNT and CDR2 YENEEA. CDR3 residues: CASSPEGSASYNEQFF. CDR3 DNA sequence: TGTGCCAGCAGCCCCGAGGGCAGCGCCTCCTACAATGAGCAGTTCTTC.

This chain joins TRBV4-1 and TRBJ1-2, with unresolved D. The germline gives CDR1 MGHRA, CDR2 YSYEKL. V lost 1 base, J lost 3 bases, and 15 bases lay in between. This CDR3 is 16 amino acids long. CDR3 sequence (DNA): TGCGCCAGCAGCCAAGGAGGGTTGAATATCCACTATGGCTACACCTTC. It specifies CASSQGGLNIHYGYTF.

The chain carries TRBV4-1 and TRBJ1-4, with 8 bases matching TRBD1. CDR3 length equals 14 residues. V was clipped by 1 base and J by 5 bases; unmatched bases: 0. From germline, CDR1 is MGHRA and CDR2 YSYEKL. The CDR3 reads CASSQGQGNEKLFF. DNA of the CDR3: TGCGCCAGCAGCCAAGGACAGGGGAATGAAAAACTGTTTTTT.

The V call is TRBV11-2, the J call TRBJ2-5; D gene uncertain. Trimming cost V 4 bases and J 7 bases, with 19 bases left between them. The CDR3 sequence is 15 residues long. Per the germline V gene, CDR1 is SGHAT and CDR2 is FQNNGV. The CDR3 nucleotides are TGTGCCAGCAGCTCCCCCGAGGCGGAATTTCGGACCCAGTACTTC. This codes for CASSSPEAEFRTQYF. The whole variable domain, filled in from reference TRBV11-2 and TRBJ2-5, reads EAGVAQSPRYKIIEKRQSVAFWCNPISGHATLYWYQQILGQGPKLLIQFQNNGVVDDSQLPKDRFSAERLKGVDSTLKIQPAKLEDSAVYLCASSSPEAEFRTQYFGPGTRLLVL.

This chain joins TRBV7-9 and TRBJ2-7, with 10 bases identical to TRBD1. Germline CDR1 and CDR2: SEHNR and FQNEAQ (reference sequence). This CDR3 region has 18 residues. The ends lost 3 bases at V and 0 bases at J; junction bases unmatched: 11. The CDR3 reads CASSFTAGTGVVSYEQYF. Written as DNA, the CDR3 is TGTGCCAGCAGCTTTACGGCCGGGACAGGGGTTGTCTCCTACGAGCAGTACTTC.

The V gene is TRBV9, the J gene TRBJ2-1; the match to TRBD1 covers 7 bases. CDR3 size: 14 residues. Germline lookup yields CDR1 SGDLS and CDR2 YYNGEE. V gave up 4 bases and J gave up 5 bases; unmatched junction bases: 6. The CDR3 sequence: CASSPGTVNNEQFF. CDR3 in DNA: TGTGCCAGCAGCCCTGGGACAGTCAACAATGAGCAGTTCTTC.

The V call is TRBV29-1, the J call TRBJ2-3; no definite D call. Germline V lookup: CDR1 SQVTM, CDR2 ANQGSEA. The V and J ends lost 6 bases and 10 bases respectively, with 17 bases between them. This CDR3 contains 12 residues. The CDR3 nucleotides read TGCAGCGTCCTTACATCCGCCACATCGCAGTATTTT. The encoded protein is CSVLTSATSQYF.

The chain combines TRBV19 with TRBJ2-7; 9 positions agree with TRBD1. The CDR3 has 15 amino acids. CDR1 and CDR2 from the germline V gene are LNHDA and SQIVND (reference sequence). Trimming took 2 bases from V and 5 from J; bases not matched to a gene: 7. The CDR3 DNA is TGTGCCAGTAGTATAACCGGACAGGGGCAAAACGAGCAGTACTTC. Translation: CASSITGQGQNEQYF.

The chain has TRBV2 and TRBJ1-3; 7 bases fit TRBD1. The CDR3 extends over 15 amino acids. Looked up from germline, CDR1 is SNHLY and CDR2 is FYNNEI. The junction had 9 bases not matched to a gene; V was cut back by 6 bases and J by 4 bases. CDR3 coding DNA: TGTGCCAGCAGGGGCTTGACAGGGAGCGGAAACACCATATATTTT. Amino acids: CASRGLTGSGNTIYF.

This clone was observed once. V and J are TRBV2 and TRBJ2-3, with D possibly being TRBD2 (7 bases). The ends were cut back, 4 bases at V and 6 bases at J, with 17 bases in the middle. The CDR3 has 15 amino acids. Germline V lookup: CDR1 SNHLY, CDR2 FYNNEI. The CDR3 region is CASSVGGGAFDTQYF. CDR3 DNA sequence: TGTGCCAGCAGTGTAGGTGGGGGGGCCTTTGATACGCAGTATTTT.

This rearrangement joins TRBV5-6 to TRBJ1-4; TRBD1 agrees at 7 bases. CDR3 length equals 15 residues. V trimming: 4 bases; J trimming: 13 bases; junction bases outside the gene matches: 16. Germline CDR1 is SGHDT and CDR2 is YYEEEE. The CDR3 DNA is TGTGCCAGCAGCCTCCAGGGGGTTGGGTCCAAGTTACTGTTTTTT. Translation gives CASSLQGVGSKLLFF.

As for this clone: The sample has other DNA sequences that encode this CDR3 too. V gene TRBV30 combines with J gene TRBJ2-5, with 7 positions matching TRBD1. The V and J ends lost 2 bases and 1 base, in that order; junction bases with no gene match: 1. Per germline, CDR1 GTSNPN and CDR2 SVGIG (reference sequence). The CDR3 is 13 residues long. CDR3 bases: TGTGCCTGGAGTAGGGACAGCCAAGAGACCCAGTACTTC. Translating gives CAWSRDSQETQYF.